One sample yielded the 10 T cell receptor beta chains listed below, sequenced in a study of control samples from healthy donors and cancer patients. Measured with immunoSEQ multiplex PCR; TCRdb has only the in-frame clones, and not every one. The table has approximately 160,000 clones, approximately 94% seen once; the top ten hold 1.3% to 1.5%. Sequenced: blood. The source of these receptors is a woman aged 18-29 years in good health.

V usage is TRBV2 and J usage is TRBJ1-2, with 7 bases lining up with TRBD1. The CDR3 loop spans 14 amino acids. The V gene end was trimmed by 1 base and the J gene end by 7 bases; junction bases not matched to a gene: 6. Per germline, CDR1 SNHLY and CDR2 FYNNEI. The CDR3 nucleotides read TGTGCCAGCAGTGAAGAGACAGGGAGTTTTGGCTACACCTTC. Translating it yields CASSEETGSFGYTF.

DNA for the CDR3: TGTGCCAGCAGTTTGGGGAGAGCCTACGAGCAGTACTTC. Protein: CASSLGRAYEQYF. The gene calls are TRBV28 and TRBJ2-7; the D gene is possibly TRBD2 (5 bases). Germline V gene data show CDR1 as MDHEN and CDR2 as SYDVKM. The length of the CDR3 is 13 residues. Trimming took off 3 bases at V and 2 bases at J, with 8 bases between the two ends.

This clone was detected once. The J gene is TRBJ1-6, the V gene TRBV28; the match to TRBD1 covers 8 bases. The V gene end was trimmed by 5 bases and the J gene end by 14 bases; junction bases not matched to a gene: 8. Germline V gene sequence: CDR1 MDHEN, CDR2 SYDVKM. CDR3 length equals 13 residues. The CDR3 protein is CASSVTGDWALHF. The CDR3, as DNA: TGTGCCAGCAGTGTGACAGGGGATTGGGCCCTCCACTTT. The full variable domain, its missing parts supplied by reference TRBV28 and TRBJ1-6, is DVKVTQSSRYLVKRTGEKVFLECVQDMDHENMFWYRQDPGLGLRLIYFSYDVKMKEKGDIPEGYSVSREKKERFSLILESASTNQTSMYLCASSVTGDWALHFGNGTRLTVT.

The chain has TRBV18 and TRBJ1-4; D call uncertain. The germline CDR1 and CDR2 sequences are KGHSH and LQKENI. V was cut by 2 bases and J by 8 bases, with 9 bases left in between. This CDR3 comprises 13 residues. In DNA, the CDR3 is TGTGCCAGCTCACCAAGGTTCCAGGAAAAACTGTTTTTT. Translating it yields CASSPRFQEKLFF.

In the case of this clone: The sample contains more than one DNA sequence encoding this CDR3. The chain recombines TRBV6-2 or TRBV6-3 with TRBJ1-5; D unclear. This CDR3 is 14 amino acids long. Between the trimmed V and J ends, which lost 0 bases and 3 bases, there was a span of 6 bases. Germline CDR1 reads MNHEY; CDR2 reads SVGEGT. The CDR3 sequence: CASSYSNINQPQHF. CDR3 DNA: TGTGCCAGCAGTTACTCCAATATCAATCAGCCCCAGCATTTT.

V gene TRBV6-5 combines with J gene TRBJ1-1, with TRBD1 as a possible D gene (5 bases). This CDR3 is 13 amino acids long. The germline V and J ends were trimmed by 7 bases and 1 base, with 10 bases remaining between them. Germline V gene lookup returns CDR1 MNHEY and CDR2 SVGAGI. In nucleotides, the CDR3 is TGTGCCAGCACGCGAGGGGAGAACACTGAAGCTTTCTTT. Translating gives CASTRGENTEAFF.

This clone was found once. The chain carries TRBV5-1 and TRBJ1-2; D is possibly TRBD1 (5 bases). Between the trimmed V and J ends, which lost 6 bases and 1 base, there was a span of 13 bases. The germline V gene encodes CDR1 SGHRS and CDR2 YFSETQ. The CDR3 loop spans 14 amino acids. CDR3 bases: TGCGCCAGCACCTGGACACCATATAACTATGGCTACACCTTC. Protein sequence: CASTWTPYNYGYTF.

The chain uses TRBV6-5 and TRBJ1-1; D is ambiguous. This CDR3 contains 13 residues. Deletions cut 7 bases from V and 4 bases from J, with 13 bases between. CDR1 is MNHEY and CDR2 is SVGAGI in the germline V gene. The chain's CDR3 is CASNALTVTEAFF. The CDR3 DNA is TGTGCCAGCAATGCTCTCACAGTCACTGAAGCTTTCTTT.

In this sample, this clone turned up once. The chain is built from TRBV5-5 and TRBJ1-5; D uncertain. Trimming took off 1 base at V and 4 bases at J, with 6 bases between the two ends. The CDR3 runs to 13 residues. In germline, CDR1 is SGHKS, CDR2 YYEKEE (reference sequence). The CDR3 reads CASSLIANQPQHF. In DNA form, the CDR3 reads TGTGCCAGCAGCTTGATAGCGAATCAGCCCCAGCATTTT. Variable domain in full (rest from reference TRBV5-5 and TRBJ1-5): DAGVTQSPTHLIKTRGQQVTLRCSPISGHKSVSWYQQVLGQGPQFIFQYYEKEERGRGNFPDRFSARQFPNYSSELNVNALLLGDSALYLCASSLIANQPQHFGDGTRLSIL.

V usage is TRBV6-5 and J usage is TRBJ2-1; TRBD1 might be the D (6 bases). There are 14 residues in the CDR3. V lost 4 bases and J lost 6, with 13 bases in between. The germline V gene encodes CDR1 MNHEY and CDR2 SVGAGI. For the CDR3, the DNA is TGTGCCAGCAGTTCCGACAGGTTTCGCAATGAGCAGTTCTTC. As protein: CASSSDRFRNEQFF.